The sequence of this T cell receptor (beta chain) was determined in a study of T cell repertoires in cytomegalovirus infection. Study summary: Through public TCR beta signatures, both CMV infection and matching HLA type were indicated. The study, taken as a whole, reports: CMV carriers having the relevant HLA were flagged by cumulative public TCR beta family frequency. Ex vivo responses were dominated by HLA-C-restricted CMV-specific TCR beta clonotypes.

Notes on this clonotype: The antigen remains undetermined.

In TCRdb, the reads were re-called with MiXCR into one record per CDR3 protein. The sample comprises about 920,000 distinct CDR3 sequences, 25% to 40% of which are singletons, and 13% rests with the top ten. This clonotype was obtained from a human donor in good health (CMV status not recorded). Some clones in this sample may be carry-over from other donors' samples. The sample in question was cultured CD8+ T cells from PBMCs, obtained from culture after CMV antigen stimulation.

The CDR3 DNA sequence: TGTGCCAGCAGGGTGACAGCCCCGAATGAAAAACTGTTTTTT. Translating gives CASRVTAPNEKLFF. The J gene is TRBJ1-4, the V gene TRBV27, with D perhaps matching TRBD1 (5 bases). V dropped 6 bases and J dropped 5 bases, with 13 bases sitting between them. CDR3 size: 14 residues. In germline, CDR1 is MNHEY, CDR2 SMNVEV (reference sequence).